Below are 32 T cell receptor beta chains sequenced from a single sample in a study of cytomegalovirus exposure and HLA in healthy donors. The PCR made use of 60 Vbeta and 13 Jbeta primers. Generated by immunoSEQ multiplex PCR, the TCRdb table keeps only in-frame clones and is missing some. The sample includes over 100,000 clones, less than 85% seen only once; the top ten take about 2.1%. The specimen was PBMCs. These receptors were obtained from a woman in her 40s in good health and CMV-seropositive.

The chain carries TRBV5-5 and TRBJ2-1, with 10 bases identical to TRBD2. V shed 3 bases and J 3 bases; nucleotides not matched to a gene: 3. This CDR3 has 15 residues. Germline V gene lookup returns CDR1 SGHKS and CDR2 YYEKEE (reference sequence). The DNA for the CDR3 is TGTGCCAGCAGCTCTAGCGGGAGTGGCTACAATGAGCAGTTCTTC. Encoded protein: CASSSSGSGYNEQFF.

This clone occurred a few times. The V and J genes are TRBV6-1 and TRBJ2-7; 8 bases map to TRBD1. Per germline, CDR1 MNHNS and CDR2 SASEGT. The CDR3 consists of 13 residues. The J segment lost 6 bases and the V segment lost 4 bases, leaving 5 bases of the junction unmatched. The CDR3 sequence: CASSGQGWGEQYF. CDR3 in DNA: TGTGCCAGCAGTGGACAGGGGTGGGGCGAGCAGTACTTC.

The chain couples TRBV19 to TRBJ1-5; D is undetermined. The CDR3 runs to 12 residues. The germline V gene encodes CDR1 LNHDA and CDR2 SQIVND (reference sequence). V lost 3 bases, J lost 6 bases, and 6 bases lay in between. CDR3 coding DNA: TGTGCCAGTAGTATCGGTGCTCAGCCCCAGCATTTT. Translating gives CASSIGAQPQHF.

This rearrangement joins TRBV6-5 to TRBJ2-1, with 14 positions matching TRBD2. CDR3 length equals 16 residues. V gave up 0 bases and J gave up 7 bases; unmatched junction bases: 2. The germline gives CDR1 MNHEY, CDR2 SVGAGI. CDR3 protein: CASSYSRLAGGNEQFF. The CDR3 DNA follows: TGTGCCAGCAGTTACTCGAGACTAGCGGGAGGGAATGAGCAGTTCTTC.

This chain connects TRBV6-1 to TRBJ2-7, with TRBD1 matching over 7 bases. Germline trimming cut 7 bases from V and 7 bases from J; bases unmatched to any gene: 10. CDR1 and CDR2 from the germline V gene are MNHNS and SASEGT. The CDR3 is made up of 13 amino acids. The CDR3 spells CASILGQWREQYF. The CDR3 nucleotides read TGTGCCAGCATCCTGGGACAGTGGAGAGAGCAGTACTTC.

The chain carries TRBV4-2 and TRBJ1-2; weak D call: TRBD1 (6 bases). The CDR3 length is 15 residues. Germline V gives CDR1 LGHNA, CDR2 YNFKEQ. V dropped 4 bases and J dropped 0 bases, with 12 bases sitting between them. The CDR3 DNA reads as TGTGCCAGCAGCCCACGGACAGAGCCTAACTATGGCTACACCTTC. Its translation: CASSPRTEPNYGYTF.

The rearrangement joins TRBV27 to TRBJ2-3; 7 nucleotides agree with TRBD2. CDR1 and CDR2 from the germline V gene are MNHEY and SMNVEV (reference sequence). V dropped 6 bases and J dropped 0; count of bases not matched to a gene: 15. This CDR3 spans 18 amino acids. CDR3 sequence reads: CASSFKRDYPISTDTQYF. In DNA form, the CDR3 reads TGTGCCAGCAGCTTCAAGAGGGACTATCCAATAAGCACAGATACGCAGTATTTT.

The chain employs TRBV19 and TRBJ1-2; D not certain. The CDR3 is 15 residues long. The V end lost 1 base, the J end lost 3 bases, and 12 bases lay between the germline ends. The germline V gene encodes CDR1 LNHDA and CDR2 SQIVND (reference sequence). CDR3 sequence reads: CASSIVAVGDYGYTF. The DNA for the CDR3 is TGTGCCAGTAGTATAGTGGCAGTCGGGGACTATGGCTACACCTTC. Combining the CDR3 with reference TRBV19 and TRBJ1-2 gives the whole variable domain DGGITQSPKYLFRKEGQNVTLSCEQNLNHDAMYWYRQDPGQGLRLIYYSQIVNDFQKGDIAEGYSVSREKKESFPLTVTSAQKNPTAFYLCASSIVAVGDYGYTFGSGTRLTVV.

This clone appeared once. V and J are TRBV7-3 and TRBJ2-3; 8 bases line up with TRBD2. The CDR3 is 16 residues long. Germline-derived CDR1 and CDR2 are SGHTA and FQGTGA. Unmatched junction bases numbered 7, after V lost 5 bases and J lost 0 bases. The CDR3 bases are TGTGCCAGCAGCCCCGGGGGGGGAGCCAGCACAGATACGCAGTATTTT. Translating it yields CASSPGGGASTDTQYF.

This clone appeared a single time. The chain links TRBV19 to TRBJ2-7; the match to TRBD2 covers 9 bases. This CDR3 is 14 amino acids long. Germline lookup yields CDR1 LNHDA and CDR2 SQIVND (reference sequence). V lost 3 bases to trimming and J lost 6 bases; unmatched junction nucleotides: 6. The CDR3 DNA sequence: TGTGCCAGTAGTATCTCAGCGGGAGGTACCGAGCAGTACTTC. This encodes CASSISAGGTEQYF.

The V and J genes are TRBV7-9 and TRBJ2-5, with TRBD1 matching over 7 bases. This CDR3 contains 15 residues. V was pared by 5 bases and J by 0 bases, with 6 bases of the junction left unmatched. Germline V gives CDR1 SEHNR, CDR2 FQNEAQ (reference sequence). CDR3 nucleotide sequence: TGTGCCAGCAGCCCCGGACAGGTGAACCAAGAGACCCAGTACTTC. It encodes CASSPGQVNQETQYF.

The V call is TRBV10-3, the J call TRBJ2-5; 7 bases agree with TRBD2. Trimming at V came to 8 bases and at J to 5 bases, leaving 20 bases not matched to a gene. CDR1 is ENHRY, CDR2 SYGVKD, per germline. The CDR3 covers 17 residues. CDR3 sequence reads: CAISPTNAGEYWETQYF. The DNA of the CDR3 is TGTGCCATCTCCCCGACTAACGCGGGGGAGTACTGGGAGACCCAGTACTTC.

The chain combines TRBV15 with TRBJ1-2; D might be TRBD1 (5 bases). V lost 1 base, J lost 2 bases, and 17 bases lay in between. Germline CDR1 LNHNV, CDR2 YYDKDF (reference sequence). The CDR3 has 17 amino acids. CDR3 DNA: TGTGCCACCAGCAGAGCCGGGACTACCAGAAAAAACTATGGCTACACCTTC. Translation: CATSRAGTTRKNYGYTF.

The chain carries TRBV7-2 and TRBJ2-1; TRBD2 matches at 7 bases. The length of the CDR3 is 13 residues. With 5 bases clipped from V and 9 bases from J, the junction kept 7 bases outside the gene matches. Germline-derived CDR1 and CDR2 are SGHTA and FQGNSA. CDR3 residues: CASSPGGSAEQFF. DNA for the CDR3: TGTGCCAGCAGCCCCGGGGGGAGCGCTGAGCAGTTCTTC.

V gene TRBV7-2 combines with J gene TRBJ2-3; TRBD1 aligns across 9 bases. Germline lookup yields CDR1 SGHTA and CDR2 FQGNSA. The length of the CDR3 is 16 residues. The junction had 8 bases not matched to a gene; V was cut back by 3 bases and J by 4 bases. This chain's CDR3 is CASSLALDRGPDTQYF. CDR3 nucleotide sequence: TGTGCCAGCAGCTTGGCACTGGACAGGGGACCAGATACGCAGTATTTT.

This clone has just one count. At one end the junction does not follow the germline gene, possibly because of a read error. This sample includes further DNA sequences coding for the same CDR3. The rearrangement uses TRBV6-5 and TRBJ2-5; unclear D gene. The CDR3 covers 16 residues. Germline V lookup: CDR1 MNHEY, CDR2 SVGAGI. DNA of the CDR3: TGTGCCAGCAGTTACTCGAGATCCTCCTCCCAAGAGACTCAGTACTTC. Protein: CASSYSRSSSQETQYF.

This clone has a handful of counts. The chain carries TRBV6-1 and TRBJ1-1; TRBD1 agrees at 12 bases. Unmatched junction bases numbered 8, after V lost 6 bases and J lost 12 bases. Germline V gene lookup returns CDR1 MNHNS and CDR2 SASEGT. CDR3 length equals 13 residues. The CDR3 loop reads CASRPGTGGPSFF. The CDR3 DNA is TGTGCCAGCAGACCCGGGACAGGGGGCCCCTCTTTCTTT.

The chain carries TRBV28 and TRBJ2-7, with 7 bases identical to TRBD2. Germline lookup yields CDR1 MDHEN and CDR2 SYDVKM. CDR3 length: 13 amino acids. Trimming took 2 bases from V and 6 from J; bases not matched to a gene: 4. CDR3 protein: CASSLGGGSEQYF. The CDR3 DNA reads TGTGCCAGCAGTTTAGGCGGCGGGAGCGAGCAGTACTTC.

This chain links TRBV5-4 with TRBJ1-1; D not resolved. CDR3 length: 14 residues. Deletions cut 2 bases from V and 4 bases from J, with 12 bases between. Germline V gene sequence: CDR1 SGHNT, CDR2 YYREEE (reference sequence). The CDR3, as DNA: TGTGCCAGCAGCTTCCCAGATCAACCCACTGAAGCTTTCTTT. The encoded protein is CASSFPDQPTEAFF.

The chain recombines TRBV4-2 with TRBJ2-5; possible D gene TRBD1, 6 bases. Germline V lookup: CDR1 LGHNA, CDR2 YNFKEQ. V was shortened by 3 bases and J by 5 bases, with 19 bases between the two germline ends. This CDR3 comprises 16 residues. CDR3: CASSQARQAPGETQYF. CDR3 nucleotides: TGTGCCAGCAGCCAGGCCAGACAGGCGCCAGGGGAGACCCAGTACTTC.

The chain joins TRBV19 to TRBJ1-1; D possibly corresponds to TRBD1 (6 bases). Germline CDR1 reads LNHDA; CDR2 reads SQIVND (reference sequence). CDR3 length: 16 amino acids. V was trimmed by 7 bases and J by 5 bases, leaving 23 bases between them. The CDR3 DNA is TGTGCCAGTATGGATCCTTATACAGGGTCGGGTACTGAAGCTTTCTTT. It translates to CASMDPYTGSGTEAFF.

This chain joins TRBV9 and TRBJ2-3; TRBD2 agrees at 8 bases. This CDR3 is built from 14 residues. CDR1 and CDR2 (germline): SGDLS, YYNGEE. V was pared by 8 bases and J by 8 bases, with 13 bases of the junction left unmatched. The CDR3 nucleotides are TGTGCCAGTACCGCGGGAGGCCCCACTTCTACGCAGTATTTT. Amino acids: CASTAGGPTSTQYF.

This clone was recorded a few times. This chain links TRBV9 with TRBJ1-1; TRBD1 aligns across 7 bases. V lost 3 bases and J lost 1; bases outside the gene matches: 3. Germline lookup yields CDR1 SGDLS and CDR2 YYNGEE. This CDR3 is 14 amino acids long. CDR3 nucleotides: TGTGCCAGCAGCGCGAGACAGGGGAACACTGAAGCTTTCTTT. Residues: CASSARQGNTEAFF.

The V gene is TRBV14, the J gene TRBJ2-3; no reliable D call. The CDR3 contains 17 residues. Germline values: CDR1 SGHDN, CDR2 FVKESK. Trimming shortened V by 1 base and J by 6 bases, and 20 bases separated the two germline ends. CDR3 sequence reads: CASSQARRPGAVDTQYF. CDR3 sequence (DNA): TGTGCCAGCAGCCAAGCACGGCGGCCCGGCGCAGTGGATACGCAGTATTTT.

The J gene is TRBJ2-5, the V gene TRBV10-1; 7 bases are shared with TRBD1. The end of the DNA aligns better with TRBJ2-7, so the J call may be wrong. This CDR3 has 13 residues. Germline CDR1 and CDR2: WNHNN and SYGVQD (reference sequence). The CDR3 coding sequence is TGCGCCAGCAGCGGGGACAGTCGCTACGAGCAGTACTTC. Protein product: CASSGDSRYEQYF.

The gene calls are TRBV11-2 and TRBJ1-3, with D hard to call. The germline V gene encodes CDR1 SGHAT and CDR2 FQNNGV. Trimming took off 0 bases at V and 3 bases at J, with 9 bases between the two ends. The CDR3 covers 15 residues. The DNA of the CDR3 is TGTGCCAGCAGCTTAGAGGGCAGCCTTGGAAACACCATATATTTT. It encodes CASSLEGSLGNTIYF.

This clone occurred a few times. The V gene is TRBV10-3, the J gene TRBJ2-7; D is unclear. Germline V gene lookup returns CDR1 ENHRY and CDR2 SYGVKD. Trimming took off 6 bases at V and 6 bases at J, with 18 bases between the two ends. The CDR3 has 14 residues. This chain's CDR3 is CAISLGRSKPEQYF. CDR3 sequence (DNA): TGTGCCATCAGCCTGGGCCGAAGTAAGCCCGAGCAGTACTTC.

This clone was seen only a few times. This chain links TRBV4-2 with TRBJ2-5; D is perhaps TRBD2 (7 bases). CDR3 length: 17 residues. CDR1 LGHNA and CDR2 YNFKEQ come from the germline V gene. The germline V and J ends were trimmed by 3 bases and 4 bases, with 21 bases remaining between them. The CDR3 DNA reads as TGTGCCAGCAGCCATGGGGGGGAGGGGGACGATTCAGAGACCCAGTACTTC. Amino acid sequence: CASSHGGEGDDSETQYF.

The genes are TRBV7-9 and TRBJ2-2; 12 nucleotides agree with TRBD1. The CDR3 has 16 amino acids. With V trimmed by 4 bases and J by 6 bases, 6 bases remained unmatched. The V gene's germline CDR1 is SEHNR and CDR2 FQNEAQ (reference sequence). The CDR3 reads CASSSGDRGRPGELFF. The CDR3, as DNA: TGTGCCAGCAGCTCCGGGGACAGGGGGCGCCCCGGGGAGCTGTTTTTT.

The count of this clone is one. The chain carries TRBV9 and TRBJ1-1; the D is unclear. Trimming took off 0 bases at V and 1 base at J, with 7 bases between the two ends. There are 14 residues in the CDR3. CDR1 and CDR2 (germline): SGDLS, YYNGEE. The CDR3 DNA reads as TGTGCCAGCAGCGTAGTGAGTGAGAACACTGAAGCTTTCTTT. Its translation is CASSVVSENTEAFF. Together with reference TRBV9 and TRBJ1-1, the CDR3 gives the full variable domain: DSGVTQTPKHLITATGQRVTLRCSPRSGDLSVYWYQQSLDQGLQFLIQYYNGEERAKGNILERFSAQQFPDLHSELNLSSLELGDSALYFCASSVVSENTEAFFGQGTRLTVV.

The rearrangement uses TRBV5-1 and TRBJ2-2; 12 bases match TRBD2. The trim removed 6 bases at V and 5 bases at J, leaving 5 bases unmatched. The CDR3 has 15 amino acids. The V gene's germline CDR1 is SGHRS and CDR2 YFSETQ. CDR3 bases: TGCGCCAGCATTACCGGGACTAGCGGGACCGGGGAGCTGTTTTTT. Residues: CASITGTSGTGELFF.

The chain is built from TRBV2 and TRBJ1-2; no firm D call. Germline V gives CDR1 SNHLY, CDR2 FYNNEI. This CDR3 is built from 12 residues. The V gene lost 6 bases and the J gene lost 4 bases, with 9 bases spanning the gap. The DNA for the CDR3 is TGTGCCAGCAGCAGTTTAAGCTATGGCTACACCTTC. It is translated as CASSSLSYGYTF.